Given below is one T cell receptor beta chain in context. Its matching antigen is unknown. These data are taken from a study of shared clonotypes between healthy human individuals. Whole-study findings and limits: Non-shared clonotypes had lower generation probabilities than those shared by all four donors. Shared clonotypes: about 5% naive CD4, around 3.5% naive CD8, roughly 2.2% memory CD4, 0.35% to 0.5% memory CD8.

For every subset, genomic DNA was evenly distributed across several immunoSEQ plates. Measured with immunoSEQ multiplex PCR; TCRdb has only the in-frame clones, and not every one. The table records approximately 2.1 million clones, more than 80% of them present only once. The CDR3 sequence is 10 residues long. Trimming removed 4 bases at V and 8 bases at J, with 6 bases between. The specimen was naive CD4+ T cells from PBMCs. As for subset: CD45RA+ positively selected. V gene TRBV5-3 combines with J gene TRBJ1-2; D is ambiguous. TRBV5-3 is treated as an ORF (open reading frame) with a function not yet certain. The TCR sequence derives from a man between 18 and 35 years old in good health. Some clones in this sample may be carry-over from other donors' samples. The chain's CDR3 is CARSLAGYTF. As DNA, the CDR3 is TGTGCCAGAAGCCTGGCGGGCTACACCTTC.